This TCR beta chain was identified during a study of identical twins. Study results and limitations: For monozygotic twins, models underestimated out-of-frame TCR alpha sharing. In beta out-of-frame sequences, the excess sharing between twins was weaker.

Germline V CDR1 and CDR2: LGHDT, YNNKEL (reference sequence). The CDR3 is 15 amino acids. The V end was cut by 4 bases, the J end by 0 bases, with 10 bases between. A universal primer site was added by template switching, and unique molecular identifiers were carried by the cDNA. TCRdb processed the 5' RACE reads anew with MiXCR; each CDR3 protein has one entry. The sample carries 700,000 or so distinct CDR3 sequences, about 9.4% recorded once. A remark on this clonotype: The antigen remains unidentified.

These data were likewise used in another study, on yellow fever vaccine responses in identical twins.

This receptor was obtained from a woman aged 18-29 years in good health. V usage is TRBV3-1 and J usage is TRBJ1-3, with D tentatively TRBD1 (6 bases). Material: PBMCs. CDR3: CASSRDMSSGNTIYF. The CDR3 DNA sequence: TGTGCCAGCAGCCGGGACATGAGCTCTGGAAACACCATATATTTT.